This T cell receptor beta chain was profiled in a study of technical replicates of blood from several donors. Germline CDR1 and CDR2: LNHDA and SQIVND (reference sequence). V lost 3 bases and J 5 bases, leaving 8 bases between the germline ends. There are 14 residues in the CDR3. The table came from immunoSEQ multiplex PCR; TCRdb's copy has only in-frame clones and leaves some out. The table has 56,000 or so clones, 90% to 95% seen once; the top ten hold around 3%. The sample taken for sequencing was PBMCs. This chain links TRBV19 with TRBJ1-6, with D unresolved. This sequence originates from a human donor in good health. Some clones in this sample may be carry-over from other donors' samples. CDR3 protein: CASSMTNHNSPLHF. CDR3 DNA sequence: TGTGCCAGTAGTATGACAAACCATAATTCACCCCTCCACTTT.